A single count supports the clone carrying this TCR beta chain. Per germline, CDR1 GTSNPN and CDR2 SVGIG (reference sequence). The V and J ends lost 3 bases and 6 bases, in that order; junction bases with no gene match: 4. This CDR3 has 14 residues. This sample stems from a study of preoperative IRX-2 immunotherapy in early breast cancer. The method was immunoSEQ multiplex PCR; TCRdb's version includes in-frame clones alone and lacks a portion of them. The sample has more than 35,000 clones; approximately 80% are singletons. Treatment of the sample: preoperative locoregional IRX-2 cytokine immunotherapy. Patients received preoperative, locoregional IRX-2 cytokine immunotherapy in a phase Ib study.

The chain uses TRBV30 and TRBJ2-5; 13 positions match TRBD2. This TCR came from a human donor with breast cancer. Specimen: tumor tissue, collected after IRX-2 immunotherapy. In nucleotides, the CDR3 is TGTGCCTGGAGGGGGACTAGCGGGGACAAGACCCAGTACTTC. Its translation: CAWRGTSGDKTQYF.